There are a few counts of the clone carrying this T cell receptor (beta chain). This record comes from a study of blood T cell repertoires in COVID-19. Study-level background: Acute-phase and convalescent COVID-19 samples originated in the United States, Italy and Spain. PBMCs, B-cell-depleted T cells, or T cells provided the cDNA or gDNA that made up the material.

Seattle participants joined during active infection and were tracked over time. CDR1 and CDR2 (germline): MNHEY, SVGAGI. The V and J ends lost 5 bases and 1 base, in that order; junction bases with no gene match: 2. The CDR3 loop spans 15 amino acids. As originally analysed: By means of reference gene primer amplification, nucleated cell counts were estimated. The table came from immunoSEQ multiplex PCR; TCRdb's copy has only in-frame clones and leaves some out. V and J calls and clone size come straight from that table; D and trimming were deduced from the DNA. The table lists roughly 70,000 clones, roughly 80% of them singletons, with about 15% in the top ten.

The sample taken for sequencing was peripheral blood. The TCR was taken from a man aged 60 to 69 with COVID-19, enrolled during active disease. The chain uses TRBV6-5 and TRBJ2-6; 7 bases agree with TRBD1. This CDR3 reads CASSQQGSGANVLTF. The DNA for the CDR3 is TGTGCCAGCAGTCAACAGGGGTCTGGGGCCAACGTCCTGACTTTC.